What follows describes a single T cell receptor (beta chain). Its target is unknown. This sample was taken from a study of cytomegalovirus exposure and HLA in healthy donors. Study-wide points: Several top significant clusters appeared, in a later analysis, to be linked to common viral pathogens. A list of approximately 160 TCR beta chains associated with cytomegalovirus was given. Because they were indistinguishable, some V segments, including TRBV6-2 and TRBV6-3, were excluded. In presence/absence analyses, roughly uniform sequencing depth across donors was assumed.

The CDR3 spans 14 residues. CDR1 SGHNT and CDR2 YYREEE come from the germline V gene (reference sequence). V lost 4 bases and J lost 2; bases outside the gene matches: 4. The PCR was carried out with 60 Vbeta primers and 13 Jbeta primers. TCRdb keeps only in-frame clones here, not all; method: immunoSEQ multiplex PCR. The repertoire holds approximately 97,000 clones, with 70% to 90% as singletons. The specimen was PBMCs. The V and J genes are TRBV5-4 and TRBJ2-7; 9 bases are a match to TRBD1. The TCR sequence derives from a man aged 35-49 years in good health and CMV-seronegative. CDR3 DNA sequence: TGTGCCAGCAGCAGGACAGGGGAGACCTACGAGCAGTACTTC. Translation: CASSRTGETYEQYF.